A selection of T cell receptor beta chains follows, all from one sample in a study of early T cells in non-severe SARS-CoV-2 infection. TCRdb ran MiXCR on the 5' RACE reads and lists one entry per CDR3 protein. The top ten clones hold about 34% of a sample with 25,000 to 35,000 distinct CDR3 sequences, less than 6.5% of them seen once. This specimen consisted of whole blood, obtained at baseline. These receptor sequences come from an adult who was a healthcare worker with PCR-confirmed SARS-CoV-2 infection or an uninfected control (not recorded which). Both conserved end residues are part of each CDR3. D genes are given only for firm matches. Not all rows give a size; the values are once, few, many and, for expanded clones, a class.

TRBJ2-1 | NA | TRBV18 | many | CASSPPDPSPGEQFF | TGTGCCAGCTCACCACCCGACCCCAGTCCCGGTGAGCAGTTCTTC
TRBJ2-6 | NA | TRBV14 | NA | CASSQRSAGANVLTF | TGTGCCAGCAGCCAACGTTCCGCGGGGGCCAACGTCCTGACTTTC
TRBJ2-5 | NA | TRBV6-6 | medium-sized | CASSYNTWGSAKRTQYF | TGTGCCAGCAGTTACAACACCTGGGGTTCCGCCAAGAGGACCCAGTACTTC
TRBJ2-3 | TRBD2 | TRBV7-9 | NA | CAAGGVAGSYTQYF | TGTGCCGCCGGCGGGGTAGCGGGAAGCTATACGCAGTATTTT
TRBJ1-2 | NA | TRBV24-1 | NA | CATSAPGVDYGYTF | TGTGCCACCAGTGCTCCCGGGGTTGACTATGGCTACACCTTC
TRBJ2-7 | TRBD1 | TRBV4-2 | few | CASSQGQGTYEQYF | TGTGCCAGCAGCCAAGGACAGGGAACCTACGAGCAGTACTTC
TRBJ2-2 | TRBD2 | TRBV3-1 | many | CASSLRTSGRRVANTGELFF | TGTGCCAGCAGCCTCCGGACTAGCGGGAGGAGGGTAGCGAACACCGGGGAGCTGTTTTTT
TRBJ2-3 | NA | TRBV5-1 | many | CASSFRDTQYF | TGCGCCAGCAGCTTCAGAGATACGCAGTATTTT
TRBJ2-5 | NA | TRBV6-5 | NA | CASSPWGFGEETQYF | TGTGCCAGCAGTCCATGGGGGTTCGGGGAAGAGACCCAGTACTTC
TRBJ2-5 | NA | TRBV7-2 | many | CASSLGPHGETQYF | TGTGCCAGCAGCTTAGGCCCACACGGAGAGACCCAGTACTTC
TRBJ2-7 | NA | TRBV3-2 | NA | CASSQDSAAICSYEQYF | TGTGCCAGCAGCCAAGATAGCGCGGCGATCTGCTCCTACGAGCAGTACTTC
TRBJ2-1 | TRBD1 | TRBV2 | many | CASRRDRGSSEQFF | TGTGCCAGCAGAAGAGACAGGGGGTCCAGTGAGCAGTTCTTC
TRBJ1-6 | NA | TRBV10-3 | NA | CAISESQNSPLHF | TGTGCCATCAGTGAGTCCCAGAATTCACCCCTCCACTTT
TRBJ2-7 | TRBD2 | TRBV6-5 | many | CASSYSTGLGAFEQYF | TGTGCCAGCAGTTACTCGACGGGACTAGGGGCCTTCGAGCAGTACTTC
TRBJ2-1 | TRBD2 | TRBV20-1 | medium-sized | CSARDLAGSSYNEQFF | TGCAGTGCTAGAGATTTAGCGGGGAGCTCCTACAATGAGCAGTTCTTC
TRBJ1-2 | NA | TRBV20-1 | many | CSAPRSGECYTF | TGCAGTGCTCCTAGGTCCGGGGAATGCTACACCTTC
TRBJ2-5 | NA | TRBV5-1 | many | CASSLTKGGTQYF | TGCGCCAGCAGCTTGACCAAAGGTGGAACCCAGTACTTC
TRBJ2-1 | TRBD1 | TRBV20-1 | many | CSGKEGAYYNEQFF | TGCAGTGGTAAAGAGGGGGCTTACTACAATGAGCAGTTCTTC
TRBJ2-7 | TRBD2 | TRBV6-2/TRBV6-3 | few | CASSSGLGIREQYF | TGTGCCAGCAGTTCGGGACTAGGAATAAGGGAGCAGTACTTC
TRBJ1-5 | TRBD1 | TRBV20-1 | many | CSASGSWQGDQPQHF | TGCAGTGCTAGTGGGTCCTGGCAGGGGGATCAGCCCCAGCATTTT
TRBJ2-1 | TRBD2 | TRBV2 | few | CASKASTSGGEQFF | TGTGCCAGCAAAGCCTCGACTAGCGGGGGTGAGCAGTTCTTC
TRBJ2-1 | NA | TRBV12-3/TRBV12-4 | many | CASSQGPSSYNEQFF | TGTGCCAGCAGCCAGGGGCCGAGCTCCTACAATGAGCAGTTCTTC
TRBJ2-6 | NA | TRBV4-3 | NA | CASSQDPNSGANVLTF | TGCGCCAGCAGCCAAGACCCTAACTCTGGGGCCAACGTCCTGACTTTC
TRBJ1-1 | TRBD1 | TRBV3-1 | NA | CASRPTGGNTEAFF | TGTGCCAGCAGGCCGACAGGGGGTAACACTGAAGCTTTCTTT
TRBJ2-3 | TRBD2 | TRBV5-1 | NA | CASSLAAGLAGRDTQYF | TGCGCCAGCAGCTTGGCCGCGGGACTAGCGGGGAGAGATACGCAGTATTTT
TRBJ2-5 | NA | TRBV20-1 | many | CSARDGAAGTQYF | TGCAGTGCTAGAGATGGGGCCGCGGGGACCCAGTACTTC
TRBJ1-6 | TRBD1 | TRBV5-1 | NA | CASSPRTGAASSPLHF | TGCGCCAGCAGCCCGAGGACAGGGGCGGCAAGTTCACCCCTCCACTTT
TRBJ2-7 | NA | TRBV20-1 | many | CSARVDPGGDEQYF | TGCAGTGCTAGAGTCGACCCCGGGGGAGACGAGCAGTACTTC
TRBJ2-2 | TRBD1 | TRBV7-3 | NA | CASSLTRDRGTTGELFF | TGTGCCAGCAGCTTAACGCGCGACAGGGGTACGACCGGGGAGCTGTTTTTT
TRBJ2-1 | TRBD2 | TRBV5-1 | many | CASSGTSSKGEQFF | TGCGCCAGCAGTGGGACTAGTTCGAAGGGGGAGCAGTTCTTC
TRBJ2-4 | NA | TRBV29-1 | many | CSVEVQGNIQYF | TGCAGCGTTGAGGTTCAGGGGAACATTCAGTACTTC
TRBJ2-3 | TRBD2 | TRBV6-6 | many | CASSPRTSGGPQGDTQYF | TGTGCCAGCAGTCCCCGGACTAGCGGGGGGCCCCAGGGGGATACGCAGTATTTT
TRBJ1-5 | NA | TRBV7-9 | many | CASTPGPNQPQHF | TGTGCCAGCACGCCCGGGCCCAATCAGCCCCAGCATTTT
TRBJ2-7 | TRBD2 | TRBV7-3 | many | CASSLNGRERQYF | TGTGCCAGCAGCTTAAATGGGCGGGAGAGACAGTACTTC
TRBJ2-1 | NA | TRBV13 | NA | CASSLGDGGSSYNEQFF | TGTGCCAGCAGCTTAGGGGACGGGGGAAGCTCCTACAATGAGCAGTTCTTC
TRBJ2-1 | NA | TRBV24-1 | many | CATSDPILGGILPNEQFF | TGTGCCACCAGTGACCCTATCCTGGGCGGCATACTTCCCAATGAGCAGTTCTTC
TRBJ1-3 | NA | TRBV9 | many | CASSDDSSENTIYF | TGTGCCAGCAGCGATGACAGCTCTGAAAACACCATATATTTT
TRBJ2-5 | TRBD2 | TRBV7-9 | NA | CASSPLAGWYQETQYF | TGTGCCAGCAGCCCGCTAGCGGGGTGGTACCAAGAGACCCAGTACTTC
TRBJ1-3 | NA | TRBV7-2 | many | CASSFDSLTIYF | TGTGCCAGCAGCTTCGACAGCCTAACCATATATTTT
TRBJ1-3 | NA | TRBV5-1 | many | CASSRDGSSGNTIYF | TGCGCCAGCAGCAGAGACGGCTCCTCTGGAAACACCATATATTTT
TRBJ1-2 | NA | TRBV18 | few | CASSPSREGYGYTF | TGTGCCAGCTCACCATCCCGGGAAGGCTATGGCTACACCTTC
TRBJ1-4 | TRBD1 | TRBV20-1 | many | CSAPEGAHEKLFF | TGCAGTGCTCCTGAGGGGGCCCATGAAAAACTGTTTTTT
TRBJ1-6 | NA | TRBV7-9 | many | CASSSTPGPHNSPLHF | TGTGCCAGCAGCTCAACCCCGGGACCCCATAATTCACCCCTCCACTTT
TRBJ2-1 | TRBD2 | TRBV6-2/TRBV6-3 | NA | CASSLPGTSGTGEQFF | TGTGCCAGCTCCCTCCCCGGGACTAGCGGGACCGGTGAGCAGTTCTTC
TRBJ1-4 | TRBD1 | TRBV19 | many | CASTKGARFSTNEKLFF | TGTGCCAGTACCAAGGGGGCGCGGTTTTCGACTAATGAAAAACTGTTTTTT
TRBJ2-5 | NA | TRBV11-2 | NA | CASSPDLLGAAGTQYF | TGTGCCAGCAGCCCTGACCTGCTGGGAGCCGCGGGGACCCAGTACTTC
TRBJ2-3 | TRBD2 | TRBV3-1 | many | CASSQDRGSGGGDTQYF | TGTGCCAGCAGCCAAGATCGGGGTAGCGGGGGTGGAGATACGCAGTATTTT
TRBJ2-2 | NA | TRBV7-2 | few | CASSLALGSGELFF | TGTGCCAGCAGCTTAGCGCTCGGTAGCGGGGAGCTGTTTTTT
TRBJ2-1 | TRBD1 | TRBV7-2 | many | CASSQGQGASMKQFF | TGTGCCAGCAGCCAAGGACAGGGCGCTTCCATGAAGCAGTTCTTC